This T cell receptor (beta chain) was documented in a study of T cell changes during pregnancy in multiple sclerosis. The germline V and J ends were trimmed by 1 base and 5 bases, with 10 bases remaining between them. The CDR3 loop spans 14 amino acids. Germline CDR1 reads SGHRS; CDR2 reads YFSETQ. A single count supports this clone. Profiling relied on immunoSEQ multiplex PCR, and the TCRdb table lists in-frame clones only, not all of them. This sample has approximately 99,000 clones; 90% occur once, and the top ten carry approximately 0.76%. The clonotype was recovered from a female donor in good health, enrolled as a control in a pregnancy study. The chain uses TRBV5-1 and TRBJ2-1; no definite D call. The sequencing here drew on peripheral blood, taken in the second trimester of pregnancy. The CDR3 DNA reads as TGCGCCAGCAGCTTGCAACCAACGGACAATGAGCAGTTCTTC. Its protein product is CASSLQPTDNEQFF.